One and the same sample provided the 27 T cell receptor beta chains below, sequenced in a study of tumor-infiltrating lymphocytes in oesophageal squamous cell carcinoma. TCRdb re-called the PCR reads through MiXCR, storing one row per CDR3 protein. This table has 10,000 to 15,000 distinct CDR3 sequences, roughly half appearing once. The specimen sequenced was esophageal tumor tissue. The receptor source for this set is a male donor with esophageal squamous cell carcinoma.

In this sample, this clonotype turned up a few times. The CDR3 DNA is TGTGCCAGCAGCGTAGAGGGATTAAGTCCGGGGGGAGGGGAGACCCAGTACTTC. Protein product: CASSVEGLSPGGGETQYF. The chain carries TRBV9 and TRBJ2-5; TRBD2 agrees at 7 bases. Trimming at V came to 0 bases and at J to 5 bases, leaving 16 bases not matched to a gene. Germline lookup yields CDR1 SGDLS and CDR2 YYNGEE. CDR3 length: 18 amino acids.

The V call is TRBV6-1, the J call TRBJ1-2; 12 positions match TRBD1. V shed 6 bases and J 4 bases; nucleotides not matched to a gene: 3. Germline CDR1 MNHNS, CDR2 SASEGT. The CDR3 covers 14 residues. CDR3 loop: CASRGTGGFYGYTF. The CDR3 DNA reads as TGTGCCAGCAGAGGGACAGGGGGCTTCTATGGCTACACCTTC.

The chain recombines TRBV7-8 with TRBJ2-5; the match to TRBD1 covers 11 bases. The CDR3 sequence is 15 residues long. Germline V gene sequence: CDR1 SGHVS, CDR2 FQNEAQ. The trim removed 5 bases at V and 11 bases at J, leaving 13 bases unmatched. CDR3 nucleotides: TGTGCCAGCAGCCGCGGACAGGGGGCACACAATGAGCAGTACTTC. Amino acid sequence: CASSRGQGAHNEQYF. Full variable domain (rest looked up from reference TRBV7-8 and TRBJ2-5): GAGVSQSPRYKVAKRGQDVALRCDPISGHVSLFWYQQALGQGPEFLTYFQNEAQLDKSGLPSDRFFAERPEGSVSTLKIQRTQQEDSAVYLCASSRGQGAHNEQYFGPGTRLLVL.

The CDR3 reads CARTRGANVLTF. DNA for the CDR3: TGTGCCAGAACCAGGGGGGCCAACGTCCTGACTTTC. The chain carries TRBV7-2 and TRBJ2-5; unclear D gene. The better agreement between TRBJ2-6 and the DNA end casts doubt on the J call. The CDR3 spans 12 residues. Germline values: CDR1 SGHTA, CDR2 FQGNSA.

The chain uses TRBV7-2 and TRBJ2-5; the match to TRBD2 covers 15 bases. The tail of the sequence fits TRBJ2-1 better, so the J call may be wrong. The CDR3 runs 16 residues. Germline-derived CDR1 and CDR2 are SGHTA and FQGNSA. Here the CDR3 reads CASSLGLAGGSNEQFF. CDR3 nucleotide sequence: TGTGCCAGCAGCTTGGGACTAGCGGGAGGTTCCAATGAGCAGTTCTTC.

This clonotype was seen repeatedly, ten times or more. V and J are TRBV2 and TRBJ1-4; D perhaps matches TRBD1 (5 bases). CDR1 and CDR2 from the germline V gene are SNHLY and FYNNEI. Between the trimmed V and J ends, which lost 4 bases and 0 bases, there was a span of 6 bases. CDR3 size: 14 residues. CDR3 amino acids: CASSGGATNEKLFF. In nucleotides, the CDR3 is TGTGCCAGCAGTGGGGGGGCAACTAATGAAAAACTGTTTTTT.

As regards this clonotype: The CDR3 does not end in the conserved phenylalanine or tryptophan, so this is likely a read error. The limits of the CDR3 on the DNA are not certain, so only TCRdb's listed CDR3 is given. The chain uses TRBV12-3 or TRBV12-4 and TRBJ2-1; the table's D call, TRBD1, was not checked against the DNA. The CDR3 totals 16 residues, both ends included. This chain's CDR3 is CASTRGGVNSPLHFGN.

The chain recombines TRBV20-1 with TRBJ2-7; the match to TRBD2 covers 14 bases. V was clipped by 5 bases and J by 2 bases; unmatched bases: 11. The CDR3 is made up of 17 amino acids. Germline assignment: CDR1 DFQATT and CDR2 SNEGSKA (reference sequence). CDR3: CSAFPPGLAGVPYEQYF. Here the CDR3 DNA reads TGCAGTGCTTTTCCCCCGGGACTAGCGGGAGTCCCCTACGAGCAGTACTTC.

There are a few counts of this clonotype. The missing conserved phenylalanine or tryptophan at the end of this CDR3 makes a read error likely. The limits of the CDR3 on the DNA are not certain, so only TCRdb's listed CDR3 is given. The gene calls are TRBV6-5 and TRBJ2-5; the D call TRBD1 from the table was never checked on the DNA. Per the germline V gene, CDR1 is MNHEY and CDR2 is SVGAGI. Termini included, the CDR3 measures 16 amino acids. CDR3 in amino acids: CASGLRTGSSPLHFGN.

The gene calls are TRBV24-1 and TRBJ2-1, with D possibly TRBD1 on 6 matching bases. The CDR3 covers 17 residues. The ends were cut back, 3 bases at V and 0 bases at J, with 14 bases in the middle. Germline V gene data show CDR1 as KGHDR and CDR2 as SFDVKD. The CDR3 DNA reads TGTGCCACCAGTGATACCACTACAGGGAGCTCCTACAATGAGCAGTTCTTC. Translating gives CATSDTTTGSSYNEQFF.

This clonotype is a singleton in its sample. The junction does not match germline at one end; this may be a read error. The chain's CDR3 is CASSLGASKNNGELFF. DNA for the CDR3: TGTGCCAGCAGCTTAGGGGCTAGCAAGAACAACGGGGAGCTGTTCTTC. The J gene is TRBJ2-1, the V gene TRBV7-6; a weak D match, TRBD2 (5 bases). The germline CDR1 and CDR2 sequences are SGHVS and FNYEAQ. The CDR3 has 16 amino acids.

This clonotype came up many times. The chain carries TRBV7-2 and TRBJ2-1; TRBD2 matches at 10 bases. Germline lookup yields CDR1 SGHTA and CDR2 FQGNSA. There are 15 residues in the CDR3. The trim removed 5 bases at V and 5 bases at J, leaving 6 bases unmatched. In DNA, the CDR3 is TGTGCCAGCAGCGTCACTAGCGGGGTTAACAATGAGCAGTTCTTC. Residues: CASSVTSGVNNEQFF.

In its sample, this clonotype was seen once. One end of the junction is discordant with germline, which a read error may explain. The chain employs TRBV19 and TRBJ2-6, with 8 positions matching TRBD1. The germline V gene has CDR1 LNHDA and CDR2 SQIVND (reference sequence). The CDR3 has 13 amino acids. The CDR3 here is CASSMGQVVEAYF. The DNA of the CDR3 is TGTGCCAGTAGTATGGGACAGGTGGTTGAAGCTTACTTC.

This chain joins TRBV19 and TRBJ1-1; no clear D gene. Germline CDR1 is LNHDA and CDR2 is SQIVND (reference sequence). Trimming took off 8 bases at V and 0 bases at J, with 19 bases between the two ends. This CDR3 spans 16 amino acids. The CDR3 protein is CASLRGGGSMNTEAFF. The CDR3 bases are TGTGCCAGTCTCCGTGGTGGTGGGTCCATGAACACTGAAGCTTTCTTT.

This clonotype was detected only once. This sequence joins TRBV12-3 or TRBV12-4 and TRBJ2-1; 8 bases are a match to TRBD2. This CDR3 has 16 residues. Losses at the gene ends were 0 bases for V and 4 bases for J; bases not matched to a gene: 5. The CDR3 DNA reads as TGTGCCAGCAGTTTAGCTATAGCGGGGAGGTACAATGAGCAGTTCTTC. Translating it yields CASSLAIAGRYNEQFF.

The chain uses TRBV6-1 and TRBJ2-7; a weak D match, TRBD2 (7 bases). The CDR3 loop spans 16 amino acids. The V end lost 1 base, the J end lost 0 bases, and 13 bases lay between the germline ends. Germline V gives CDR1 MNHNS, CDR2 SASEGT. The CDR3, as DNA: TGTGCCAGCAGTGAAGGTTGGGGGGGCTCCTCCTACGAGCAGTACTTC. This codes for CASSEGWGGSSYEQYF.

This clonotype is judged medium-sized. CDR3 sequence reads: CASSPQLGDTEAFF. The CDR3 nucleotides read TGCGCCAGCAGCCCCCAGCTCGGGGACACTGAAGCTTTCTTT. V is TRBV4-1 and J is TRBJ1-1; D gene ambiguous. The CDR3 is 14 amino acids. Per the germline V gene, CDR1 is MGHRA and CDR2 is YSYEKL. Trimming removed 4 bases at V and 3 bases at J, with 12 bases between.

The rearrangement uses TRBV7-3 and TRBJ2-5, with 7 bases that match TRBD2. The DNA matches TRBJ2-1 better at its end, which makes the J call doubtful. There are 16 residues in the CDR3. Germline assignment: CDR1 SGHTA and CDR2 FQGTGA. The CDR3 region has the DNA TGTGCCAGCAGCTTAAGGGGGGGGAGGAACTACAATGAGCAGTTCTTC. Translating gives CASSLRGGRNYNEQFF.

The gene calls are TRBV11-2 and TRBJ2-1; 11 nucleotides line up with TRBD2. The CDR3 covers 17 residues. Germline assignment: CDR1 SGHAT and CDR2 FQNNGV. V shed 5 bases, J shed 0 bases, and the junction held 6 bases outside the gene matches. The CDR3 loop reads CASSPLAGGSSYNEQFF. The CDR3 DNA reads as TGTGCCAGCAGCCCGCTAGCGGGAGGCTCCTCCTACAATGAGCAGTTCTTC.

This clonotype appeared many times. This CDR3 reads CASSRGTVSNQPQHF. The CDR3 DNA follows: TGTGCCAGCAGTCGGGGGACAGTGAGTAATCAGCCCCAGCATTTT. The chain employs TRBV5-8 and TRBJ1-5; the match to TRBD1 covers 7 bases. The CDR3 covers 15 residues. The germline gives CDR1 SGHTS, CDR2 YDEGEE. Losses at the gene ends were 5 bases for V and 4 bases for J; bases not matched to a gene: 9.

The chain is built from TRBV20-1 and TRBJ2-5, with 13 bases identical to TRBD2. The better agreement between TRBJ2-7 and the DNA end casts doubt on the J call. CDR1 is DFQATT, CDR2 SNEGSKA, per germline (reference sequence). This CDR3 is 15 amino acids long. The DNA of the CDR3 is TGCAGTGCTAGGGAGAGGACTAGCGGGGGCAACGAGCAGTACTTC. Protein product: CSARERTSGGNEQYF.

This clonotype was seen more than once but under ten times. The CDR3 spells CASSPIGLAVQETQYF. The CDR3 bases are TGTGCCAGCAGTCCTATAGGGCTAGCGGTCCAAGAGACCCAGTACTTC. The rearrangement links TRBV12-3 or TRBV12-4 to TRBJ2-5; TRBD2 agrees at 7 bases. This CDR3 region has 16 residues. Trimming at V came to 5 bases and at J to 1 base, leaving 10 bases not matched to a gene.

For this clonotype: The conserved phenylalanine or tryptophan normally closing the CDR3 is absent here, so this likely arose from a read error. No DNA is shown, since the ends of the CDR3 on it are uncertain; the CDR3 is the one TCRdb lists. V is TRBV7-6 and J is TRBJ2-5; the table's D call, TRBD2, has no DNA check behind it. Both ends counted, the CDR3 spans 15 residues. Germline V gene sequence: CDR1 SGHVS, CDR2 FNYEAQ. The CDR3 reads CASSRRDYYEQYFGN.

The chain combines TRBV28 with TRBJ2-1; D not resolved. The DNA end is a closer match to TRBJ2-7, so the J assignment may be wrong. Per germline, CDR1 MDHEN and CDR2 SYDVKM. This CDR3 is built from 13 residues. Here the CDR3 reads CASSLYIGYEQYF. The CDR3, as DNA: TGTGCCAGCAGTTTATACATCGGCTACGAGCAGTACTTC.

This clonotype turned up a few times. The chain uses TRBV7-8 and TRBJ2-1; a weak D match, TRBD1 (6 bases). Trimming shortened V by 2 bases and J by 4 bases, and 9 bases separated the two germline ends. This CDR3 is 14 amino acids long. The germline CDR1 and CDR2 sequences are SGHVS and FQNEAQ. CDR3 sequence: CASSLMGQYNEQFF. Here the CDR3 DNA reads TGTGCCAGCAGCTTAATGGGACAATACAATGAGCAGTTCTTC.

The chain links TRBV6-1 to TRBJ2-1; TRBD2 matches 14 bases. The germline CDR1 and CDR2 sequences are MNHNS and SASEGT. CDR3 size: 15 residues. V shed 7 bases, J shed 10 bases, and the junction held 9 bases outside the gene matches. In DNA, the CDR3 is TGTGCCAGCAATAGGGGACTAGCGGGAGTTGTCGAGCAGTTCTTC. It specifies CASNRGLAGVVEQFF.

This chain connects TRBV7-8 to TRBJ2-6; 8 bases are shared with TRBD1. The J call may not be correct, given that the DNA end is closer to TRBJ2-7. The CDR3 has 14 amino acids. CDR1 is SGHVS, CDR2 FQNEAQ, per germline. The CDR3, as DNA: TGTGCCAGCAGCTTAGGGGACAGGTCTCTTGAGCAGTACTTC. This sequence encodes CASSLGDRSLEQYF.